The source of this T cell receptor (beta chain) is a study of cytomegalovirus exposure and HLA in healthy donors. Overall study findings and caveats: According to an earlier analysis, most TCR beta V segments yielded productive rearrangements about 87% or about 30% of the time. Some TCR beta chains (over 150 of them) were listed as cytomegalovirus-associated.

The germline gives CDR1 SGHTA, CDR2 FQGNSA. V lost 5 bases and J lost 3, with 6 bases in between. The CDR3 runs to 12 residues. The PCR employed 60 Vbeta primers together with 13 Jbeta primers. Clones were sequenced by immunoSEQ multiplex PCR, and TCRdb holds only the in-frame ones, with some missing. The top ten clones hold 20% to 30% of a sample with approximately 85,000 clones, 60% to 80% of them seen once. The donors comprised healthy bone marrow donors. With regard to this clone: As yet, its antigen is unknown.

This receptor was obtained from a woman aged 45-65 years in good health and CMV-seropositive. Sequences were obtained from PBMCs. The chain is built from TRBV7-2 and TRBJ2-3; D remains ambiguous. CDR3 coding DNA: TGTGCCAGCAGCCCACAGACAGATACGCAGTATTTT. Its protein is CASSPQTDTQYF.